Following are 2 T cell receptor beta chains from one sample sequenced in a study of blood T cell repertoires in COVID-19. Assay: immunoSEQ multiplex PCR; the TCRdb copy retains only in-frame clones and omits some. The table lists 200,000 to 250,000 clones, around 89% of them singletons, with under 5% in the top ten. The sequencing sample was made of PBMCs or T cells enriched from blood (not recorded which). These receptors were obtained from a woman under 40 who had recovered from COVID-19.

V gene TRBV19 combines with J gene TRBJ1-5; D might be TRBD1 (5 bases). V was trimmed by 7 bases and J by 4 bases, leaving 20 bases between them. The CDR3 contains 16 residues. The germline V gene has CDR1 LNHDA and CDR2 SQIVND (reference sequence). The CDR3 reads CASNPRDMRQNQPQHF. CDR3 nucleotides: TGTGCCAGTAACCCCAGGGATATGAGGCAAAATCAGCCCCAGCATTTT.

The V gene is TRBV7-9, the J gene TRBJ2-5, with 9 bases aligning to TRBD1. The CDR3 consists of 17 residues. V was pared by 1 base and J by 5 bases, with 11 bases of the junction left unmatched. Germline CDR1 reads SEHNR; CDR2 reads FQNEAQ (reference sequence). Here the CDR3 reads CASSLVYRQGDSETQYF. The CDR3 bases are TGTGCCAGCAGCTTAGTCTATCGACAGGGGGATTCGGAGACCCAGTACTTC.